The 28 T cell receptor beta chains in this list originate from one sample, sequenced in a study of blood T cell repertoires in COVID-19. Profiled with immunoSEQ multiplex PCR; TCRdb holds only in-frame clones, not every one. The sample has 400,000 or so clones; roughly nine tenths are singletons. Sequencing input: PBMCs or T cells enriched from blood (not recorded which). Every receptor here comes from a man aged 25-40 years who had recovered from COVID-19.

A word on this clone: This sample includes further DNA sequences coding for the same CDR3. The DNA for the CDR3 is TGTGCCAGCAGCCTGGTACAGGGCGGCAATCAGCCCCAGCATTTT. Its protein is CASSLVQGGNQPQHF. The chain links TRBV28 to TRBJ1-5; possibly TRBD1 for D (6 bases). There are 15 residues in the CDR3. Between the trimmed V and J ends, which lost 6 bases and 2 bases, there was a span of 14 bases. The germline CDR1 and CDR2 sequences are MDHEN and SYDVKM.

The chain joins TRBV7-2 to TRBJ2-3; the D gene is possibly TRBD2 (6 bases). Germline assignment: CDR1 SGHTA and CDR2 FQGNSA. This CDR3 is built from 16 residues. V lost 4 bases, J lost 2 bases, and 16 bases lay in between. The CDR3, as DNA: TGTGCCAGCAGCTCCCGCCTGGGACTTAACACAGATACGCAGTATTTT. It specifies CASSSRLGLNTDTQYF.

This clone has a handful of counts. This rearrangement joins TRBV7-9 to TRBJ2-1; 10 positions match TRBD2. V gave up 5 bases and J gave up 6 bases; unmatched junction bases: 4. The CDR3 loop spans 14 amino acids. The germline gives CDR1 SEHNR, CDR2 FQNEAQ (reference sequence). The CDR3 reads CASSPSGSGNEQFF. In nucleotides, the CDR3 is TGTGCCAGCAGCCCTAGCGGGAGTGGCAATGAGCAGTTCTTC.

The chain couples TRBV7-9 to TRBJ2-1; TRBD2 aligns across 11 bases. The CDR3 contains 15 residues. The V gene's germline CDR1 is SEHNR and CDR2 FQNEAQ (reference sequence). V shed 5 bases and J 4 bases; nucleotides not matched to a gene: 4. This chain's CDR3 is CASSPGTSGYNEQFF. CDR3 DNA sequence: TGTGCCAGCAGCCCCGGGACTAGCGGTTACAATGAGCAGTTCTTC. Based on the CDR3 plus reference TRBV7-9 and TRBJ2-1, the full variable domain is DTGVSQNPRHKITKRGQNVTFRCDPISEHNRLYWYRQTLGQGPEFLTYFQNEAQLEKSRLLSDRFSAERPKGSFSTLEIQRTEQGDSAMYLCASSPGTSGYNEQFFGPGTRLTVL.

The V call is TRBV6-5, the J call TRBJ2-7; 10 nucleotides match TRBD2. The CDR3 totals 15 residues. With V trimmed by 6 bases and J by 6 bases, 11 bases remained unmatched. Germline CDR1 MNHEY, CDR2 SVGAGI. DNA of the CDR3: TGTGCCAGCAGCCTCGGAGGTAGCGGGAGGATCGAGCAGTACTTC. Its translation is CASSLGGSGRIEQYF.

This clone appeared a single time. The rearrangement links TRBV6-5 to TRBJ2-5, with TRBD2 matching over 7 bases. Germline V gives CDR1 MNHEY, CDR2 SVGAGI. Trimming cost V 0 bases and J 5 bases; bases outside gene matches: 3. The CDR3 covers 14 residues. As DNA, the CDR3 is TGTGCCAGCAGTTACTCGCGGGGAGGGGAGACCCAGTACTTC. Its translation is CASSYSRGGETQYF.

This chain links TRBV5-1 with TRBJ1-2; 9 bases are a match to TRBD1. Germline lookup yields CDR1 SGHRS and CDR2 YFSETQ. V lost 8 bases, J lost 5 bases, and 10 bases stayed unmatched. The CDR3 extends over 14 amino acids. The CDR3 loop is CASSQTGGGYGYTF. As DNA, the CDR3 is TGCGCCAGTTCGCAAACAGGGGGCGGGTATGGCTACACCTTC.

The genes are TRBV13 and TRBJ2-5, with D unresolved. Deletions cut 5 bases from V and 9 bases from J, with 10 bases between. Germline V gene sequence: CDR1 PRHDT, CDR2 FYEKMQ (reference sequence). This CDR3 spans 11 amino acids. This CDR3 is CASSLSGPQYF. CDR3 DNA: TGTGCCAGCAGCCTTAGTGGTCCCCAGTACTTC.

The chain links TRBV5-1 to TRBJ2-5; possibly TRBD2 for D (6 bases). V lost 4 bases, J lost 5 bases, and 15 bases lay in between. The CDR3 is 14 residues long. CDR1 and CDR2 from the germline V gene are SGHRS and YFSETQ. Here the CDR3 reads CASSPGREYETQYF. CDR3 in DNA: TGCGCCAGCAGCCCAGGACGGGAGTATGAGACCCAGTACTTC.

As concerns this clone: Other nucleotide sequences in the sample specify the same CDR3. In DNA, the CDR3 is TGTGCCAGCAGCGTAGGAGGGAGCTCCTACGAGCAGTACTTC. As protein: CASSVGGSSYEQYF. This chain joins TRBV9 and TRBJ2-7, with D possibly TRBD2 on 5 matching bases. This CDR3 comprises 14 residues. V lost 0 bases and J 0 bases, leaving 7 bases between the germline ends. Germline CDR1 is SGDLS and CDR2 is YYNGEE.

This clone was observed a handful of times. The gene calls are TRBV3-1 (or the pseudogene TRBV3-2) and TRBJ2-2; a possible D gene is TRBD2 (5 bases). CDR3 length: 16 residues. Per the germline V gene, CDR1 is LGHDT and CDR2 is YNNKEL (reference sequence). Trimming shortened V by 1 base and J by 5 bases, and 14 bases separated the two germline ends. The CDR3 coding sequence is TGTGCCAGCAGCCAAGGGACTGCCCCCGGTACCGGGGAGCTGTTTTTT. It specifies CASSQGTAPGTGELFF.

The gene calls are TRBV11-2 and TRBJ2-3, with D possibly matching TRBD1 (6 bases). Germline CDR1 is SGHAT and CDR2 is FQNNGV. The ends were cut back, 7 bases at V and 2 bases at J, with 16 bases in the middle. This CDR3 has 15 residues. CDR3 DNA sequence: TGTGCCAGCATCCTTGCAGGGGCCGACACAGATACGCAGTATTTT. Its protein is CASILAGADTDTQYF.

Points on this clone: The sample holds other DNA sequences that translate to the same CDR3. V usage is TRBV5-1 and J usage is TRBJ2-5, with TRBD1 identical over 8 bases. The CDR3 has 15 residues. CDR1 is SGHRS and CDR2 is YFSETQ in the germline V gene. With 0 bases clipped from V and 5 bases from J, the junction kept 6 bases outside the gene matches. The CDR3 loop reads CASSLGTGGEETQYF. The CDR3 coding sequence is TGCGCCAGCAGCTTGGGTACAGGGGGAGAGGAGACCCAGTACTTC.

The chain links TRBV7-8 to TRBJ2-2; 7 bases are a match to TRBD1. From germline, CDR1 is SGHVS and CDR2 FQNEAQ. This CDR3 comprises 14 residues. J lost 3 bases, V lost 3 bases, and 1 base had no gene match. The CDR3 is CASSLGQHTGELFF. The CDR3 coding sequence is TGTGCCAGCAGCTTGGGACAGCACACCGGGGAGCTGTTTTTT.

The rearrangement uses TRBV7-3 and TRBJ2-1; 12 bases line up with TRBD2. Looked up from germline, CDR1 is SGHTA and CDR2 is FQGTGA. Germline trimming cut 5 bases from V and 5 bases from J; bases unmatched to any gene: 4. The CDR3 length is 15 residues. Here the CDR3 DNA reads TGTGCCAGCAGCCTAGCGGGAGGGCCTCACAATGAGCAGTTCTTC. Protein sequence: CASSLAGGPHNEQFF. The entire variable domain, with the rest obtained from reference TRBV7-3 and TRBJ2-1, is as follows: GAGVSQTPSNKVTEKGKYVELRCDPISGHTALYWYRQSLGQGPEFLIYFQGTGAADDSGLPNDRFFAVRPEGSVSTLKIQRTERGDSAVYLCASSLAGGPHNEQFFGPGTRLTVL.

The J gene is TRBJ2-3, the V gene TRBV18; a weak D match, TRBD1 (6 bases). V was trimmed by 2 bases and J by 4 bases, leaving 13 bases between them. Germline V gene lookup returns CDR1 KGHSH and CDR2 LQKENI. The CDR3 runs 15 residues. Here the CDR3 DNA reads TGTGCCAGCTCACCAATAAAACAGGGCGCAGATACGCAGTATTTT. It codes for CASSPIKQGADTQYF.

The genes are TRBV18 and TRBJ2-7; 7 bases agree with TRBD2. V lost 5 bases, J lost 0 bases, and 10 bases stayed unmatched. Germline V CDR1 and CDR2: KGHSH, LQKENI. The CDR3 is 16 amino acids. In nucleotides, the CDR3 is TGTGCCAGCTCAGGGGGGGACGGAGGAATCTCCTACGAGCAGTACTTC. Translated: CASSGGDGGISYEQYF.

The table lists this clone with a count of one. Mismatch with germline at one junction end may stem from a read error. The chain couples TRBV5-1 to TRBJ2-1, with TRBD2 identical over 9 bases. The germline V gene encodes CDR1 SGHRS and CDR2 YFSETQ. The CDR3 consists of 14 residues. The CDR3 spells CARSWAGGDNEQFF. The CDR3 nucleotides are TGCGCCCGCAGCTGGGCGGGGGGGGACAATGAGCAGTTCTTC.

The chain is built from TRBV14 and TRBJ1-1; 7 bases map to TRBD1. Germline loops: CDR1 SGHDN, CDR2 FVKESK. This CDR3 spans 15 amino acids. V shed 5 bases, J shed 0 bases, and the junction held 6 bases outside the gene matches. The CDR3 protein is CASSAPGTVNTEAFF. DNA of the CDR3: TGTGCCAGCAGCGCCCCCGGGACAGTGAACACTGAAGCTTTCTTT.

J is TRBJ2-7 and V is TRBV11-2, with a tentative D call TRBD2 (5 bases). V was shortened by 5 bases and J by 2 bases, with 13 bases between the two germline ends. This CDR3 spans 14 amino acids. Germline CDR1 SGHAT, CDR2 FQNNGV. The CDR3 DNA sequence: TGTGCCAGCAGCCCAGTAGCGAGTCCCTACGAGCAGTACTTC. Translated, it gives CASSPVASPYEQYF.

The chain combines TRBV5-6 with TRBJ2-7; a weak D match, TRBD1 (5 bases). Germline V CDR1 and CDR2: SGHDT, YYEEEE. The CDR3 length is 13 residues. Trimming removed 4 bases from V and 6 bases from J, with 14 bases in between. The CDR3 DNA reads TGTGCCAGCAGCCCCCAGGGTCTCGTCGAGCAGTACTTC. It codes for CASSPQGLVEQYF.

On this clone itself: One end of the junction does not line up with germline, which may come from a read error. The chain links TRBV7-7 to TRBJ2-1; 7 bases are shared with TRBD2. Germline CDR1 and CDR2: SSHAT and FNYEAQ (reference sequence). The CDR3 extends over 14 amino acids. CDR3 amino acids: CASSLEPGGWEQFF. In DNA, the CDR3 is TGTGCTAGCAGCTTAGAACCGGGAGGATGGGAGCAGTTCTTC.

Details on this clone: The sample holds other DNA sequences that translate to the same CDR3. The genes are TRBV9 and TRBJ2-1, with 12 bases lining up with TRBD2. CDR1 is SGDLS, CDR2 YYNGEE, per germline. This CDR3 comprises 15 residues. With V trimmed by 2 bases and J by 6 bases, 3 bases remained unmatched. CDR3 coding DNA: TGTGCCAGCAGCGTGGGACTAGCGGGTCTCAATGAGCAGTTCTTC. This codes for CASSVGLAGLNEQFF. Using reference TRBV9 and TRBJ2-1 for the parts outside the CDR3, the full variable domain is DSGVTQTPKHLITATGQRVTLRCSPRSGDLSVYWYQQSLDQGLQFLIQYYNGEERAKGNILERFSAQQFPDLHSELNLSSLELGDSALYFCASSVGLAGLNEQFFGPGTRLTVL.

The chain uses TRBV5-1 and TRBJ1-2; D is possibly TRBD1 (5 bases). The CDR3 loop spans 14 amino acids. Germline V lookup: CDR1 SGHRS, CDR2 YFSETQ. The V end lost 4 bases, the J end lost 7 bases, and 17 bases lay between the germline ends. Here the CDR3 DNA reads TGCGCCAGCAGCCCCGGGACGGGAGGTTCTGGCTACACCTTC. It specifies CASSPGTGGSGYTF. Supplemented by reference TRBV5-1 and TRBJ1-2, the full variable domain reads KAGVTQTPRYLIKTRGQQVTLSCSPISGHRSVSWYQQTPGQGLQFLFEYFSETQRNKGNFPGRFSGRQFSNSRSEMNVSTLELGDSALYLCASSPGTGGSGYTFGSGTRLTVV.

The chain couples TRBV27 to TRBJ2-7; 11 positions match TRBD1. J gave up 2 bases and V 5 bases, and 20 bases lay outside the gene matches. This CDR3 spans 20 amino acids. Germline V CDR1 and CDR2: MNHEY, SMNVEV (reference sequence). CDR3 loop: CASSLQYPRDRGRETYEQYF. CDR3 in DNA: TGTGCCAGCAGTCTGCAGTATCCCCGGGACAGGGGGAGGGAGACCTACGAGCAGTACTTC.

The gene calls are TRBV25-1 and TRBJ1-2, with a possible D match to TRBD1 (6 bases). Looked up from germline, CDR1 is MGHDK and CDR2 is SYGVNS. This CDR3 spans 16 amino acids. V dropped 3 bases and J dropped 8 bases, with 22 bases sitting between them. CDR3 DNA sequence: TGTGCCAGCAGTGACGGGCCCATATTGGGGGCGCAGGGCTACACCTTC. Its translation is CASSDGPILGAQGYTF.

The chain combines TRBV18 with TRBJ2-3; TRBD2 is a possible D gene (5 bases). The V end was cut by 3 bases, the J end by 2 bases, with 15 bases between. The CDR3 runs to 16 residues. Germline loops: CDR1 KGHSH, CDR2 LQKENI. The CDR3 loop reads CASSPWTGLDTDTQYF. Here the CDR3 DNA reads TGTGCCAGCTCACCCTGGACTGGCCTAGACACAGATACGCAGTATTTT.

In its sample, this clone was seen once. V gene TRBV6-5 combines with J gene TRBJ2-3; 7 bases agree with TRBD1. Germline trimming cut 0 bases from V and 1 base from J; bases unmatched to any gene: 1. In germline, CDR1 is MNHEY, CDR2 SVGAGI. CDR3 length: 15 amino acids. The CDR3 sequence: CASSYSDRGTDTQYF. The DNA for the CDR3 is TGTGCCAGCAGTTACTCCGACAGGGGCACAGATACGCAGTATTTT.